The 23 T cell receptor beta chains in this list originate from one sample, sequenced in a study of T cell responses to AZD1222 COVID-19 vaccine (TCRdb year 2021). Preparation of the library involved the immunoSEQ multiplex PCR assay. In its TCRdb copy, this immuneACCESS table keeps in-frame sequences only and misses some clones. Where compared with another copy, unresolved V genes explain less than half of these, and the others have no known cause. The sample includes 120,000 or so clones, with about 86% observed a single time. The ten most abundant clones make up approximately 18% of the sample. This sample's time point label indicates: about 28 days (+/-7) after the second vaccine dose. Sequenced material: peripheral blood, taken 28 days after the second AZD1222 dose. These receptors all come from an adult who received the AZD1222 COVID-19 vaccine.

V is TRBV10-1 and J is TRBJ2-1; D assignment may be TRBD1 or TRBD2 (5 bases each). Trimming took 8 bases from V and 3 from J, leaving 17 bases between them. This CDR3 spans 15 amino acids. The germline V gene has CDR1 WNHNN and CDR2 SYGVQD (reference sequence). The CDR3 nucleotides are TGCGCCAGCTCCCCCGGGGCCCTCGACTACAATGAGCAGTTCTTC. This codes for CASSPGALDYNEQFF.

The chain joins TRBV27 to TRBJ2-7, with 9 bases lining up with TRBD1. Germline loops: CDR1 MNHEY, CDR2 SMNVEV (reference sequence). The CDR3 is 15 residues long. The V and J ends lost 2 bases and 1 base, in that order; junction bases with no gene match: 3. The CDR3 reads CASSLEGQGSYEQYF. The CDR3 region has the DNA TGTGCCAGCAGTTTAGAGGGACAGGGATCCTACGAGCAGTACTTC.

V usage is TRBV19 and J usage is TRBJ2-3, with D tentatively TRBD1 (5 bases). The CDR3 sequence is 15 residues long. CDR1 and CDR2 from the germline V gene are LNHDA and SQIVND (reference sequence). Deletions cut 3 bases from V and 3 bases from J, with 13 bases between. The CDR3 region has the DNA TGTGCCAGTAGTATTAGGGGTACTTGGACAGATACGCAGTATTTT. Encoded protein: CASSIRGTWTDTQYF. The full variable domain, in which reference TRBV19 and TRBJ2-3 provide the parts outside the CDR3, is DGGITQSPKYLFRKEGQNVTLSCEQNLNHDAMYWYRQDPGQGLRLIYYSQIVNDFQKGDIAEGYSVSREKKESFPLTVTSAQKNPTAFYLCASSIRGTWTDTQYFGPGTRLTVL.

This chain joins TRBV4-3 and TRBJ2-4; D possibly uses TRBD1 or TRBD2 (5 bases each). This CDR3 contains 16 residues. V was shortened by 4 bases and J by 2 bases, with 15 bases between the two germline ends. Germline values: CDR1 LGHNA, CDR2 YSLEER. The CDR3 region has the DNA TGCGCCAGCAGCCTCGGCGGTCGGGGCTCCAAAAACATTCAGTACTTC. It translates to CASSLGGRGSKNIQYF.

This rearrangement joins TRBV5-4 to TRBJ2-7; D might be TRBD1 or TRBD2, each matching 6 bases. The CDR3 is 14 amino acids. From germline, CDR1 is SGHNT and CDR2 YYREEE (reference sequence). Trimming took 1 base from V and 3 from J, leaving 11 bases between them. The CDR3 sequence is CASSLRGGGYEQYF. In DNA form, the CDR3 reads TGTGCCAGCAGCTTGCGAGGGGGAGGCTACGAGCAGTACTTC.

The chain couples TRBV6-2 or TRBV6-3 to TRBJ2-7; 12 positions match TRBD2. Germline loops: CDR1 MNHEY, CDR2 SVGEGT. This CDR3 comprises 18 residues. The ends lost 6 bases at V and 5 bases at J; junction bases unmatched: 17. The CDR3 sequence is CASSRAMLAGGSSHEQYF. CDR3 sequence (DNA): TGTGCCAGCAGCCGAGCCATGCTAGCGGGAGGGTCGTCCCACGAGCAGTACTTC.

V and J are TRBV7-3 and TRBJ1-1; tentative D call: TRBD1 (5 bases). The V end was cut by 2 bases, the J end by 1 base, with 8 bases between. CDR3 size: 14 residues. From germline, CDR1 is SGHTA and CDR2 FQGTGA. In DNA form, the CDR3 reads TGTGCCAGCAGCTTATTCGGGGCGAACACTGAAGCTTTCTTT. Amino acid sequence: CASSLFGANTEAFF.

The rearrangement links TRBV29-1 to TRBJ1-2; TRBD1 aligns across 11 bases. The V segment lost 0 bases and the J segment 4 bases; nucleotides outside the gene matches: 10. The CDR3 consists of 17 residues. CDR1 and CDR2 from the germline V gene are SQVTM and ANQGSEA. CDR3 amino acids: CSVEDGGTGGLFYGYTF. DNA of the CDR3: TGCAGCGTTGAAGATGGCGGGACAGGGGGTCTGTTCTATGGCTACACCTTC.

V and J are TRBV2 and TRBJ1-1, with D possibly matching TRBD1 (5 bases). The CDR3 has 13 residues. Per germline, CDR1 SNHLY and CDR2 FYNNEI. Trimming removed 6 bases at V and 1 base at J, with 9 bases between. The CDR3 region has the DNA TGTGCCAGCAGAACCGACAGGAACACTGAAGCTTTCTTT. Its protein is CASRTDRNTEAFF.

The rearrangement uses TRBV18 and TRBJ1-2; possibly TRBD1 for D (5 bases). The CDR3 is 15 amino acids. CDR1 and CDR2 (germline): KGHSH, LQKENI. The V gene lost 0 bases and the J gene lost 5 bases, with 13 bases spanning the gap. The CDR3: CASSPPNIPGYGYTF. CDR3 DNA: TGTGCCAGCTCACCACCGAACATCCCAGGGTATGGCTACACCTTC.

The genes are TRBV19 and TRBJ1-4; D is ambiguous. V dropped 0 bases and J dropped 2 bases, with 7 bases sitting between them. Germline V gene lookup returns CDR1 LNHDA and CDR2 SQIVND (reference sequence). The CDR3 has 15 residues. The CDR3: CASSIDGQTNEKLFF. CDR3 in DNA: TGTGCCAGTAGTATAGATGGCCAGACTAATGAAAAACTGTTTTTT.

This chain connects TRBV11-1 to TRBJ2-7; D gene unclear. V was shortened by 4 bases and J by 1 base, with 11 bases between the two germline ends. The germline V gene has CDR1 SGHAT and CDR2 FQDESV (reference sequence). This CDR3 has 14 amino acids. The CDR3 is CASSYLRSSYEQYF. The CDR3 DNA reads as TGTGCCAGCAGCTACCTGAGAAGTTCCTACGAGCAGTACTTC.

The chain couples TRBV5-4 to TRBJ1-2; 8 bases are shared with TRBD1. The CDR3 totals 15 residues. V shed 3 bases, J shed 3 bases, and the junction held 7 bases outside the gene matches. Germline CDR1 reads SGHNT; CDR2 reads YYREEE (reference sequence). The CDR3 sequence: CASSSGQGGYYGYTF. The CDR3 DNA reads as TGTGCCAGCAGCTCTGGACAGGGTGGTTACTATGGCTACACCTTC.

The chain couples TRBV9 to TRBJ2-3; 11 bases are a match to TRBD2. V dropped 0 bases and J dropped 15; count of bases not matched to a gene: 12. CDR3 size: 15 residues. Germline-derived CDR1 and CDR2 are SGDLS and YYNGEE. Here the CDR3 DNA reads TGTGCCAGCAGCGTAGCTACGGGACTAGCGGCACGAGCATATTTT. As protein: CASSVATGLAARAYF.

The CDR3 reads CASSLTASRYGYTF. CDR3 coding DNA: TGTGCCAGCAGCTTAACGGCCTCCCGCTATGGCTACACCTTC. This chain links TRBV7-8 with TRBJ1-2; D unresolved. V was cut by 2 bases and J by 4 bases, with 11 bases left in between. CDR3 length: 14 residues. The V gene's germline CDR1 is SGHVS and CDR2 FQNEAQ.

V usage is TRBV7-9 and J usage is TRBJ2-5; D remains ambiguous. The CDR3 covers 14 residues. Germline assignment: CDR1 SEHNR and CDR2 FQNEAQ (reference sequence). V was trimmed by 2 bases and J by 9 bases, leaving 16 bases between them. The CDR3 DNA is TGTGCCAGCAGCTTACTCGGATTTGAATGGGCCCAGTACTTC. It encodes CASSLLGFEWAQYF.

Only one count was recorded for this clone. The chain links TRBV7-3 to TRBJ1-1, with a tentative D call TRBD1 (6 bases). The V gene lost 3 bases and the J gene lost 0 bases, with 17 bases spanning the gap. Per germline, CDR1 SGHTA and CDR2 FQGTGA. This CDR3 contains 17 residues. CDR3 region: CASSFPTFDRMNTEAFF. DNA of the CDR3: TGTGCCAGCAGCTTCCCTACCTTCGACAGGATGAACACTGAAGCTTTCTTT.

V and J are TRBV19 and TRBJ2-6; D is tentatively TRBD1 or TRBD2 (5 bases each). Germline CDR1 is LNHDA and CDR2 is SQIVND (reference sequence). The V end was cut by 0 bases, the J end by 2 bases, with 17 bases between. The CDR3 extends over 19 amino acids. The CDR3 region has the DNA TGTGCCAGTAGTATAGATCGGGCGATGTGGGGGACTGGGGCCAACGTCCTGACTTTC. Protein: CASSIDRAMWGTGANVLTF.

This chain uses TRBV7-3 with TRBJ1-1; TRBD1 aligns across 7 bases. Germline V gene data show CDR1 as SGHTA and CDR2 as FQGTGA. The CDR3 loop spans 16 amino acids. The trim removed 2 bases at V and 8 bases at J, leaving 14 bases unmatched. The CDR3 nucleotides read TGTGCCAGCAGCTTAGAAGGTCGGACAGGCAGCTTCGAAGCTTTCTTT. As protein: CASSLEGRTGSFEAFF.

This rearrangement joins TRBV6-6 to TRBJ1-2; D may be TRBD1 (6 bases). The CDR3 runs 14 residues. Germline CDR1 MNHNY, CDR2 SVGAGI (reference sequence). Between the trimmed V and J ends, which lost 6 bases and 4 bases, there was a span of 15 bases. The CDR3 loop is CASRVKQGIYGYTF. In DNA form, the CDR3 reads TGTGCCAGCAGGGTTAAGCAGGGGATCTATGGCTACACCTTC.

This clone appeared a few times. The chain couples TRBV5-6 to TRBJ1-4, with D unclear. Germline loops: CDR1 SGHDT, CDR2 YYEEEE. Trimming took 1 base from V and 8 from J, leaving 9 bases between them. CDR3 length equals 13 residues. The CDR3 DNA follows: TGTGCCAGCAGCTTGCGGGCCCGGGAAAAACTGTTTTTT. This codes for CASSLRAREKLFF.

The sample holds one count of this clone. V is TRBV7-9 and J is TRBJ1-6; 7 bases fit TRBD1. Losses at the gene ends were 5 bases for V and 6 bases for J; bases not matched to a gene: 4. Germline-derived CDR1 and CDR2 are SEHNR and FQNEAQ (reference sequence). The CDR3 covers 14 residues. CDR3 amino acids: CASSTRDSNSPLHF. The CDR3 nucleotides read TGTGCCAGCAGCACACGGGACAGTAATTCACCCCTCCACTTT.

This sequence joins TRBV5-5 and TRBJ1-1; D gene ambiguous. The CDR3 spans 14 residues. Per the germline V gene, CDR1 is SGHKS and CDR2 is YYEKEE (reference sequence). Trimming shortened V by 1 base and J by 0 bases, and 7 bases separated the two germline ends. The CDR3 sequence: CASSLRAVNTEAFF. CDR3 DNA sequence: TGTGCCAGCAGCTTGCGGGCGGTGAACACTGAAGCTTTCTTT.